These 17 T cell receptor beta chains originate from one sample sequenced in a study of blood T cells in healthy people across ages. The authors ran a second PCR of about 6 to 12 cycles using a sample-barcoded 5' primer and a J-beta primer mix. TCRdb re-called the 5' RACE reads with MiXCR, one entry per CDR3 protein. The table lists hundreds of thousands of distinct CDR3 sequences, 32% of them singletons. What was sequenced was blood. These TCRs come from a woman at least 80 years old in good health.

The CDR3 reads CASSQVLAGGLDEQYF. In DNA, the CDR3 is TGTGCCAGCAGCCAGGTATTAGCGGGGGGATTGGATGAGCAGTACTTC. This chain joins TRBV4-2 and TRBJ2-5; TRBD2 agrees at 10 bases. CDR1 is LGHNA and CDR2 is YNFKEQ in the germline V gene. The CDR3 totals 16 residues. Trimming at V came to 3 bases and at J to 11 bases, leaving 15 bases not matched to a gene.

The chain uses TRBV6-6 and TRBJ2-5; TRBD1 might be the D (6 bases). The CDR3 loop spans 15 amino acids. V was trimmed by 0 bases and J by 2 bases, leaving 10 bases between them. CDR1 MNHNY and CDR2 SVGAGI come from the germline V gene (reference sequence). DNA for the CDR3: TGTGCCAGCAGTTACTCGGCAGGGACACAAGAGACCCAGTACTTC. Amino acid sequence: CASSYSAGTQETQYF.

This clonotype was seen ten or more times. This chain links TRBV9 with TRBJ2-1; maybe TRBD2 (6 bases). V shed 2 bases and J shed 13 bases, with 16 bases lying between them. Per germline, CDR1 SGDLS and CDR2 YYNGEE. The CDR3 is 13 amino acids. CDR3 nucleotides: TGTGCCAGCAGCGTGAACTGGCTGGGACTTCAGTTCTTC. The encoded protein is CASSVNWLGLQFF.

Concerning this clonotype: A much bigger clone sits one base away, suggesting this may be a read error. The chain couples TRBV21-1 to TRBJ2-7; TRBD2 reflects the table's D call only, with no check against the DNA. TRBV21-1 is a documented pseudogene. The CDR3 runs to 19 residues. DNA of the CDR3: TGTGCCAGCAGCAATGACAGCTCGGCTAGCGGGAGCAGCTCCTACAAGCAGTACTTC. It specifies CASSNDSSASGSSSYKQYF.

This clonotype was detected ten times or more. The V call is TRBV6-2 or TRBV6-3, the J call TRBJ2-1; no clear D. Trimming shortened V by 2 bases and J by 6 bases, and 5 bases separated the two germline ends. The CDR3 has 12 residues. The germline V gene encodes CDR1 MNHEY and CDR2 SVGEGT. In DNA, the CDR3 is TGTGCCAGCAGTTACAGGGTCAATGAGCAGTTCTTC. The encoded protein is CASSYRVNEQFF.

There are many counts of this clonotype. This sequence joins TRBV7-3 and TRBJ2-3; maybe TRBD1 (5 bases). The CDR3 consists of 15 residues. Trimming removed 5 bases from V and 3 bases from J, with 15 bases in between. The germline CDR1 and CDR2 sequences are SGHTA and FQGTGA. The DNA of the CDR3 is TGTGCCAGCAGCAGTCGGCAGGGCTTAACAGATACGCAGTATTTT. Protein product: CASSSRQGLTDTQYF.

Many counts were recorded for this clonotype. CDR3 protein: CASSPRTLGRADTQYF. DNA for the CDR3: TGTGCCAGCAGCCCTCGGACGTTAGGTCGGGCAGATACGCAGTATTTT. This chain connects TRBV7-2 to TRBJ2-3; D is unresolved. The length of the CDR3 is 16 residues. Trimming pared 5 bases from V and 4 bases from J, leaving 19 bases between. Germline CDR1 and CDR2: SGHTA and FQGNSA.

This clonotype was counted many times. The genes are TRBV7-2 and TRBJ2-1; 8 bases align to TRBD2. Trimming at V came to 8 bases and at J to 7 bases, leaving 10 bases not matched to a gene. The CDR3 runs to 14 residues. Germline V lookup: CDR1 SGHTA, CDR2 FQGNSA. CDR3 loop: CASVGRGALNEQFF. CDR3 coding DNA: TGTGCCAGCGTTGGGCGGGGGGCTTTAAATGAGCAGTTCTTC.

The chain links TRBV29-1 to TRBJ1-1, with 9 positions matching TRBD1. Germline V CDR1 and CDR2: SQVTM, ANQGSEA. With V trimmed by 6 bases and J by 7 bases, 12 bases remained unmatched. The CDR3 contains 14 residues. In DNA, the CDR3 is TGCAGCGTGGCTATGACAGGGGGGTACGGTGAAGCTTTCTTT. Translation: CSVAMTGGYGEAFF.

The J gene is TRBJ2-2, the V gene TRBV12-3 or TRBV12-4; D may correspond to TRBD1 or TRBD2 (7 bases each). Trimming left V 5 bases short and J 3 bases short, with 16 bases between. The CDR3 is 16 amino acids. CDR3 nucleotide sequence: TGTGCCAGCAGTCCAGGGGGGGGGCTGGACACCGGGGAGCTGTTTTTT. Translating gives CASSPGGGLDTGELFF.

Concerning this clonotype itself: A read error may be the cause here, since a much bigger clone is one base away. The chain has TRBV7-3 and TRBJ2-1; tentatively, D is TRBD1 (6 bases). The J call may be mistaken, given a closer DNA end match to TRBJ2-7. Germline V CDR1 and CDR2: SGHTA, FQGTGA. CDR3 length: 16 residues. DNA for the CDR3: TGTGCCAGCAGCTTTACAGGGTCTAGCTCCTACAATGAGCAGTACTTC. It yields the protein CASSFTGSSSYNEQYF.

J is TRBJ2-7 and V is TRBV6-6, with D uncertain. The ends were cut back, 2 bases at V and 7 bases at J, with 12 bases in the middle. Looked up from germline, CDR1 is MNHNY and CDR2 is SVGAGI (reference sequence). CDR3 length: 13 residues. The CDR3 DNA sequence: TGTGCCAGCAGTTACATAGGTTACAATGAGCAGTACTTC. Translation gives CASSYIGYNEQYF.

This clonotype came up many times. This sequence joins TRBV5-4 and TRBJ1-2; maybe TRBD1 (6 bases). The V and J ends lost 0 bases and 4 bases respectively, with 10 bases between them. Per the germline V gene, CDR1 is SGHNT and CDR2 is YYREEE (reference sequence). This CDR3 comprises 14 residues. The CDR3 is CASSLGGAAYGYTF. The CDR3 DNA follows: TGTGCCAGCAGCTTGGGGGGGGCCGCCTATGGCTACACCTTC.

This clonotype was counted a single time. The chain recombines TRBV6-5 with TRBJ1-1; D unresolved. The V gene's germline CDR1 is MNHEY and CDR2 SVGAGI. The CDR3 covers 14 residues. V dropped 6 bases and J dropped 2 bases, with 13 bases sitting between them. The chain's CDR3 is CASSQTRANTEAFF. The CDR3 DNA follows: TGTGCCAGCAGCCAAACAAGGGCCAACACTGAAGCTTTCTTT.

The table lists this clonotype with many counts. The chain carries TRBV7-3 and TRBJ2-1; D may correspond to TRBD1 or TRBD2 (6 bases each). This CDR3 is 12 amino acids long. The germline V gene has CDR1 SGHTA and CDR2 FQGTGA. V lost 3 bases and J lost 8, with 8 bases in between. CDR3 region: CASSFGGDEQFF. The CDR3 bases are TGTGCCAGCAGCTTCGGGGGCGATGAGCAGTTCTTC.

The rearrangement uses TRBV7-2 and TRBJ2-2; unclear D gene. This CDR3 region has 16 residues. Trimming took off 0 bases at V and 5 bases at J, with 13 bases between the two ends. Germline CDR1 and CDR2: SGHTA and FQGNSA. The CDR3 DNA follows: TGTGCCAGCAGCTTAGCGTCGAGATTGGCTACCGGGGAGCTGTTTTTT. Encoded protein: CASSLASRLATGELFF. The whole variable domain, remainder taken from reference TRBV7-2 and TRBJ2-2, is GAGVSQSPSNKVTEKGKDVELRCDPISGHTALYWYRQSLGQGLEFLIYFQGNSAPDKSGLPSDRFSAERTGGSVSTLTIQRTQQEDSAVYLCASSLASRLATGELFFGEGSRLTVL.

As for this clonotype: Being one base from a much bigger clone, this may be a read error. This chain joins TRBV5-1 and TRBJ1-1; a weak D match, TRBD1 (5 bases). Germline V gene data show CDR1 as SGHRS and CDR2 as YFSETQ. V was shortened by 2 bases and J by 11 bases, with 16 bases between the two germline ends. The CDR3 has 13 residues. The CDR3 is CASSFSGANEAFF. As DNA, the CDR3 is TGCGCCAGCAGCTTCTCCGGGGCGAACGAGGCTTTCTTT.